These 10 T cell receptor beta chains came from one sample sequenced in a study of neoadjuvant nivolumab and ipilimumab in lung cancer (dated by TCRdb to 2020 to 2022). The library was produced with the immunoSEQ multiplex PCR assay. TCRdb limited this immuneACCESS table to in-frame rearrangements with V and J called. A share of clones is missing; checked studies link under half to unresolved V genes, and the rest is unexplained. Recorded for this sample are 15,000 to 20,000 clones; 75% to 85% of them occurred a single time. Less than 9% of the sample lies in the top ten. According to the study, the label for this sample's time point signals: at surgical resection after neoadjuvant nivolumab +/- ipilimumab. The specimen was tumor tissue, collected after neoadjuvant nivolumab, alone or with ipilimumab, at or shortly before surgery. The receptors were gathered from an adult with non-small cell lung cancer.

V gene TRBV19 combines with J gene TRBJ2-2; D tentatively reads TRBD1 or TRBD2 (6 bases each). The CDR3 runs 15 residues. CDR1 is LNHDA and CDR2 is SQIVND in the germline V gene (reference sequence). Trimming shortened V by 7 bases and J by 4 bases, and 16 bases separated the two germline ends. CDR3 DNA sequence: TGTGCCAGTACGGGGGCGGTATATGGCACCGGGGAGCTGTTTTTT. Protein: CASTGAVYGTGELFF.

The CDR3 sequence is CASSSRVGAAGEQYF. The CDR3 DNA reads TGTGCCAGCAGCTCGCGGGTCGGGGCCGCCGGGGAGCAGTACTTC. The chain combines TRBV5-5 with TRBJ2-7; perhaps D is TRBD1 or TRBD2 (5 bases each). The V end was cut by 3 bases, the J end by 7 bases, with 20 bases between. This CDR3 is built from 15 residues. The germline CDR1 and CDR2 sequences are SGHKS and YYEKEE (reference sequence).

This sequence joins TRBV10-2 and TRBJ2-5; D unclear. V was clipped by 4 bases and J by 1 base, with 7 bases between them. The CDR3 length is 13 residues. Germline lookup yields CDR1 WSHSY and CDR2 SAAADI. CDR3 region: CASSGLVQETQYF. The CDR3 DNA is TGCGCCAGCAGTGGGCTGGTCCAAGAGACCCAGTACTTC.

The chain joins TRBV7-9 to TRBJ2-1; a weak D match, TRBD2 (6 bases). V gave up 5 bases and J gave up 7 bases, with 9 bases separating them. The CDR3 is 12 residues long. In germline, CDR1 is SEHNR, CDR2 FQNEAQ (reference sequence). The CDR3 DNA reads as TGTGCCAGCAGCCCACTAGCAAATGAGCAGTTCTTC. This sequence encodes CASSPLANEQFF.

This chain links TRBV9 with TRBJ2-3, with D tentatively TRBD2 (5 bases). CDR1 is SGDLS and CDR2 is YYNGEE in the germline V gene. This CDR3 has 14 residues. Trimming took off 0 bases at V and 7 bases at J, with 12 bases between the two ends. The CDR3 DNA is TGTGCCAGCAGCGTAGGGACTCTCTTTTATACGCAGTATTTT. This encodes CASSVGTLFYTQYF.

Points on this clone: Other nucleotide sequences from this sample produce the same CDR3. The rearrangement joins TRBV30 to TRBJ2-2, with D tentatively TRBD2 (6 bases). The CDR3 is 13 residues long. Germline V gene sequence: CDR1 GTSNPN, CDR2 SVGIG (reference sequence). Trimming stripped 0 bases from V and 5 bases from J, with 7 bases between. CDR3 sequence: CAWSVGGTGELFF. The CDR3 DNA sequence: TGTGCCTGGAGTGTAGGAGGGACCGGGGAGCTGTTTTTT.

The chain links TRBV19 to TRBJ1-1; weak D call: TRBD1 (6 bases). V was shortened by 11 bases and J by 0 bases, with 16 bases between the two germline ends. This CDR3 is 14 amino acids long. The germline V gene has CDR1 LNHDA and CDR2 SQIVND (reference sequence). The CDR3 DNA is TGTGCCGTCGGCCGGGGGGGCTTGAACACTGAAGCTTTCTTT. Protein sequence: CAVGRGGLNTEAFF. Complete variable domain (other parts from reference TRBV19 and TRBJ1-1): DGGITQSPKYLFRKEGQNVTLSCEQNLNHDAMYWYRQDPGQGLRLIYYSQIVNDFQKGDIAEGYSVSREKKESFPLTVTSAQKNPTAFYLCAVGRGGLNTEAFFGQGTRLTVV.

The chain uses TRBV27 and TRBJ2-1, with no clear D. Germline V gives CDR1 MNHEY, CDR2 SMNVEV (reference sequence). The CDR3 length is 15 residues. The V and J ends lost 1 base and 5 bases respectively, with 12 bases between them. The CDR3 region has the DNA TGTGCCAGCAGTTTATGGGTGGGTACGGACAATGAGCAGTTCTTC. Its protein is CASSLWVGTDNEQFF.

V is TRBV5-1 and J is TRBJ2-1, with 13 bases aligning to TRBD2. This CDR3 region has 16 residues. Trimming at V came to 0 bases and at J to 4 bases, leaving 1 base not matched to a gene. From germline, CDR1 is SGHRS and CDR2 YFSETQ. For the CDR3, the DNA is TGCGCCAGCAGCTTGGTACTAGCGGGAGGGTACAATGAGCAGTTCTTC. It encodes CASSLVLAGGYNEQFF.

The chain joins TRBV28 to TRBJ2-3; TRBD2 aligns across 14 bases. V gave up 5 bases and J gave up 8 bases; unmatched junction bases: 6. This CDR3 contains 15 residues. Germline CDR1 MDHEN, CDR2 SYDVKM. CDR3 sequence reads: CASSKTSGRVGTQYF. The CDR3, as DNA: TGTGCCAGCAGTAAGACTAGCGGGAGGGTCGGTACGCAGTATTTT.